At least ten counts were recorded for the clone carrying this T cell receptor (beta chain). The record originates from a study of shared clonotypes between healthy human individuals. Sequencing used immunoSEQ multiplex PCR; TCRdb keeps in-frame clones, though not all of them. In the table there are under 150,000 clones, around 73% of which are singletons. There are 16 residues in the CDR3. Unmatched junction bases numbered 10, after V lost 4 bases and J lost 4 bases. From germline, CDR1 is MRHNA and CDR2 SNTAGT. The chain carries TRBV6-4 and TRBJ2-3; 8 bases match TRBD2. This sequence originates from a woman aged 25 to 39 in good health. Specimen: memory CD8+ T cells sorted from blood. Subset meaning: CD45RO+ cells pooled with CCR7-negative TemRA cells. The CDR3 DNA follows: TGTGCCAGCAGTGCACAAGCGGGAGCCTCCGCAGATACGCAGTATTTT. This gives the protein CASSAQAGASADTQYF.